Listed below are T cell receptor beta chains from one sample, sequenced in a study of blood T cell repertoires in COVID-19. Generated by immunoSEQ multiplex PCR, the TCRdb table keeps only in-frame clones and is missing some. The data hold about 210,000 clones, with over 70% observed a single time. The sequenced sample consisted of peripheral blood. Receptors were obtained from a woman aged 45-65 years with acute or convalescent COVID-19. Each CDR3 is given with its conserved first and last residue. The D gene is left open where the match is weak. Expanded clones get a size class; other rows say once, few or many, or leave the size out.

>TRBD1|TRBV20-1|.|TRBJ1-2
CSASTGVGGYTF
TGCAGTGCTAGTACAGGGGTGGGCGGCTACACCTTC
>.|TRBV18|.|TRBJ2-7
CASSPSRETYEQYF
TGTGCCAGCTCACCTTCACGGGAAACCTACGAGCAGTACTTC
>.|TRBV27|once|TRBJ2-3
CASSPQRLVTDTQYF
TGTGCCAGCAGTCCTCAGCGACTAGTGACAGATACGCAGTATTTT
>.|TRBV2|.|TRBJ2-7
CASSGQVQSYEQYF
TGTGCCAGCAGTGGGCAGGTGCAGTCCTACGAGCAGTACTTC
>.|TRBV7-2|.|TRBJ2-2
CASSLEFRGTGELFF
TGTGCCAGCAGCTTAGAGTTTAGGGGGACCGGGGAGCTGTTTTTT
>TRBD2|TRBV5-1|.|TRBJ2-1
CASSPLAGGQNEQFF
TGCGCCAGCAGCCCCCTTGCGGGAGGGCAAAATGAGCAGTTCTTC
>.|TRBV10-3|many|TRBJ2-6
CAISEGTVGPGANVLTF
TGTGCCATCAGTGAGGGGACTGTCGGACCTGGGGCCAACGTCCTGACTTTC
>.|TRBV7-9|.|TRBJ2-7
CASSSTAYEQYF
TGTGCCAGCAGCTCGACAGCCTACGAGCAGTACTTC
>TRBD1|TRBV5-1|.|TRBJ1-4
CASSSQGVNEKLFF
TGCGCCAGCAGCTCCCAGGGGGTTAATGAAAAACTGTTTTTT
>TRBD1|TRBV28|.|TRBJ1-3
CASSFGTAISGNTIYF
TGTGCCAGCAGTTTTGGGACAGCAATCTCTGGAAACACCATATATTTT
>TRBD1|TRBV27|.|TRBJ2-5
CASLGQGQETQYF
TGTGCCAGCCTCGGACAGGGCCAAGAGACCCAGTACTTC
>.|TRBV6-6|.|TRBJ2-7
CASSSPGLYYEQYF
TGTGCCAGCAGTTCCCCGGGACTTTACTACGAGCAGTACTTC
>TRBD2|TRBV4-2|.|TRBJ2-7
CASSQDLAGEYEQYF
TGTGCCAGCAGCCAGGATTTAGCGGGAGAATACGAGCAGTACTTC
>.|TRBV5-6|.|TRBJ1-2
CASSFERENYGYTF
TGTGCCAGCAGCTTTGAGCGGGAGAACTATGGCTACACCTTC
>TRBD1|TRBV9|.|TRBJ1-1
CASSVEIQGDGAFF
TGTGCCAGCAGCGTAGAAATACAGGGGGACGGAGCTTTCTTT
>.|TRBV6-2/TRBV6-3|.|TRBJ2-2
CASSWGLYTGELFF
TGTGCCAGCAGCTGGGGCCTCTACACCGGGGAGCTGTTTTTT
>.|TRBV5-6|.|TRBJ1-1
CASSFEGVRSTEAFF
TGTGCCAGCAGCTTCGAGGGGGTACGGAGCACTGAAGCTTTCTTT
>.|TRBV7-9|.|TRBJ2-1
CASSLAAVYNEQFF
TGTGCCAGCAGCTTAGCGGCAGTCTACAATGAGCAGTTCTTC
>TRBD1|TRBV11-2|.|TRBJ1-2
CASSLGTGNLYGYTF
TGTGCCAGCAGCCTCGGGACAGGGAATTTATATGGCTACACCTTC
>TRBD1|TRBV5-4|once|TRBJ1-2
CASSFFTSLTGGNYGYTF
TGTGCCAGCAGCTTCTTTACGAGTCTGACAGGGGGCAACTATGGCTACACCTTC
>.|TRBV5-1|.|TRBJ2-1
CASSLGGGLNEQFF
TGCGCCAGCAGCTTGGGGGGTGGACTCAATGAGCAGTTCTTC
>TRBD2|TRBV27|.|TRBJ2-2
CASSGGIGELFF
TGTGCCAGCAGCGGGGGGATCGGGGAGCTGTTTTTT
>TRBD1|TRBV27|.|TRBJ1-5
CASSHRGRGMQPQHF
TGTGCCAGCAGCCACAGGGGTAGGGGTATGCAGCCCCAGCATTTT
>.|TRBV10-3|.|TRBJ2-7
CAIRRAEAGSTEQYF
TGTGCCATTAGGAGAGCAGAGGCTGGCTCTACCGAGCAGTACTTC
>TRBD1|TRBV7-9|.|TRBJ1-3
CASSLRQGRSGNTIYF
TGTGCCAGCAGCCTCCGACAGGGGCGCTCTGGAAACACCATATATTTT
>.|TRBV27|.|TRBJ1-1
CASFYLLGGTSGAFF
TGTGCCAGCTTTTATCTCTTGGGGGGGACAAGCGGAGCTTTCTTT
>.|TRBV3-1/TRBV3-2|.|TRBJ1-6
CASSPLGGVYSPLHF
TGTGCCAGCAGCCCCCTGGGGGGGGTTTATTCACCCCTCCACTTT
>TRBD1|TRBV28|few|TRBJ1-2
CASSGDRGLGGYTF
TGTGCCAGCAGTGGGGACAGGGGGCTCGGGGGCTACACCTTC
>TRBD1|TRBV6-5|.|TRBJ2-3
CASSRTGPGDTQYF
TGTGCCAGCAGTCGGACAGGGCCAGGGGATACGCAGTATTTT
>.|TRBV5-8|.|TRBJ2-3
CASSLGASHSTDTQYF
TGTGCCAGCAGCTTGGGCGCTAGTCATAGCACAGATACGCAGTATTTT
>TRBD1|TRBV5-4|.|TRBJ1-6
CASSLNRGRASPLHF
TGTGCCAGCAGCCTTAACAGGGGGCGAGCATCACCCCTCCACTTT
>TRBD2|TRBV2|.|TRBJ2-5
CASSEQAGGFRKTQYF
TGTGCCAGCAGTGAGCAAGCGGGAGGGTTTCGAAAGACCCAGTACTTC
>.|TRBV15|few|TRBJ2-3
CATSRSRDTQYF
TGTGCCACCAGCAGGTCGAGAGATACGCAGTATTTT
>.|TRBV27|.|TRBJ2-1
CASSLSSTVAVRGNEQFF
TGTGCCAGCAGTTTATCCTCTACGGTAGCGGTCAGAGGGAATGAGCAGTTCTTC
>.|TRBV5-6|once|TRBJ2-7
CASSSPARVPYEQYF
TGTGCCAGCAGCTCCCCAGCCAGGGTGCCATACGAGCAGTACTTC
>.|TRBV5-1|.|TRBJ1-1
CASSLAVPGGGTEAFF
TGCGCCAGCAGCTTGGCCGTCCCAGGCGGGGGCACTGAAGCTTTCTTT
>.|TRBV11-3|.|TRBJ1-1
CASSLVRGAEAFF
TGTGCCAGCAGCTTAGTGAGAGGTGCTGAAGCTTTCTTT
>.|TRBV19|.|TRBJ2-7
CASTNPARPYEQYF
TGTGCCAGTACCAATCCCGCCAGGCCCTACGAGCAGTACTTC
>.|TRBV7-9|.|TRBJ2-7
CASSFNEVAYEQYF
TGTGCCAGCAGCTTTAATGAGGTAGCTTACGAGCAGTACTTC
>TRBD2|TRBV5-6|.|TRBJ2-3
CASSSPVAGGLDTDTQYF
TGTGCCAGCAGCTCCCCCGTAGCGGGAGGGCTCGACACAGATACGCAGTATTTT
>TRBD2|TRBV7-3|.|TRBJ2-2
CASSSSGRAAGELFF
TGTGCCAGCAGCTCTAGCGGGAGGGCCGCCGGGGAGCTGTTTTTT
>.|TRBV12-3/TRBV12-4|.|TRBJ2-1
CASSFIPRGEQFF
TGTGCCAGCAGTTTTATCCCTAGGGGTGAGCAGTTCTTC
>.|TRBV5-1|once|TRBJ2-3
CASSLAVSADTQYF
TGCGCCAGCAGCTTAGCGGTATCCGCAGATACGCAGTATTTT
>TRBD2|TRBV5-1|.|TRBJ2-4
CASSLDPTSGSPLNIQYF
TGCGCCAGCAGCTTGGATCCGACTAGCGGGAGTCCTTTAAACATTCAGTACTTC
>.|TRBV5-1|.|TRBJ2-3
CASSYPRSPTSTDTQYF
TGCGCCAGCAGTTACCCCCGGAGTCCCACTAGCACAGATACGCAGTATTTT
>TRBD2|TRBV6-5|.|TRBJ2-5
CASSYRAGGQGETQYF
TGTGCCAGCAGTTACAGAGCGGGAGGCCAGGGAGAGACCCAGTACTTC
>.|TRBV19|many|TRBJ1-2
CASSIGRTTNYGYTF
TGTGCCAGTAGTATAGGCCGGACTACTAACTATGGCTACACCTTC
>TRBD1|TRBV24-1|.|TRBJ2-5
CATSHDRDETQYF
TGTGCCACCAGCCACGACAGGGATGAGACCCAGTACTTC
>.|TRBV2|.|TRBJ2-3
CASRDGLSTDTQYF
TGTGCCAGCAGGGACGGACTTTCCACAGATACGCAGTATTTT
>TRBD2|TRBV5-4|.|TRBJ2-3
CASSLTSGKADTQYF
TGTGCCAGCAGCCTAACTAGCGGGAAGGCGGATACGCAGTATTTT
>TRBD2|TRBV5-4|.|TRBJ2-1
CASSRGGRAGEQFF
TGTGCCAGCAGCCGTGGCGGGAGGGCCGGTGAGCAGTTCTTC
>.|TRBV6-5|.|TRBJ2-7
CASFDSVSYEQYF
TGTGCCAGCTTTGACTCGGTCTCCTACGAGCAGTACTTC